Presented here are 10 T cell receptor beta chains from one specimen sequenced in a study of blood T cell repertoires in COVID-19. The repertoire was sequenced with immunoSEQ multiplex PCR; TCRdb's copy has only in-frame clones and lacks some. Of approximately 350,000 clones listed, 88% were seen once; the top ten hold 7.3%. The sequenced sample was peripheral blood. Receptor source: a woman in her 70s with COVID-19, enrolled during active disease.

The V gene is TRBV6-5, the J gene TRBJ1-2; 9 bases fit TRBD1. V trimming: 7 bases; J trimming: 7 bases; junction bases outside the gene matches: 7. The CDR3 length is 13 residues. Germline V gives CDR1 MNHEY, CDR2 SVGAGI. CDR3 coding DNA: TGTGCCAGCACCTTCCGGGACAGGGCTGGCTACACCTTC. Its translation is CASTFRDRAGYTF.

The CDR3 sequence: CASSFPPNQPQHF. The CDR3 nucleotides read TGTGCCAGCAGTTTCCCCCCGAATCAGCCCCAGCATTTT. This chain joins TRBV28 and TRBJ1-5; D is ambiguous. The CDR3 is 13 amino acids. Germline CDR1 MDHEN, CDR2 SYDVKM. Trimming took 3 bases from V and 4 from J, leaving 7 bases between them.

As concerns this clone: Other DNA sequences within the sample encode an identical CDR3. V is TRBV30 and J is TRBJ1-2; D not certain. Germline V lookup: CDR1 GTSNPN, CDR2 SVGIG (reference sequence). Trimming took off 0 bases at V and 7 bases at J, with 6 bases between the two ends. The CDR3 runs 11 residues. CDR3 sequence: CAWSVGGGYTF. The CDR3 DNA is TGTGCCTGGAGTGTAGGAGGTGGCTACACCTTC.

The genes are TRBV15 and TRBJ2-1; D is ambiguous. Looked up from germline, CDR1 is LNHNV and CDR2 is YYDKDF (reference sequence). The CDR3 spans 14 residues. Trimming cost V 3 bases and J 3 bases, with 9 bases left between them. In DNA form, the CDR3 reads TGTGCCACCAGCAGTTCGTCAGTCTACAATGAGCAGTTCTTC. Translation gives CATSSSSVYNEQFF.

The rearrangement uses TRBV27 and TRBJ2-1; 10 bases match TRBD2. The germline CDR1 and CDR2 sequences are MNHEY and SMNVEV (reference sequence). The CDR3 contains 15 residues. V was pared by 3 bases and J by 11 bases, with 10 bases of the junction left unmatched. The CDR3 spells CASSLESGGAIQQFF. The DNA for the CDR3 is TGTGCCAGCAGTTTGGAAAGCGGGGGGGCAATTCAGCAGTTCTTC.

CDR3 bases: TGTGCCAGCTCACAACCGACAGGGAGTGGCTACACCTTC. It specifies CASSQPTGSGYTF. V usage is TRBV18 and J usage is TRBJ1-2; 7 nucleotides line up with TRBD1. The CDR3 sequence is 13 residues long. Germline V CDR1 and CDR2: KGHSH, LQKENI. V gave up 4 bases and J gave up 7 bases; unmatched junction bases: 6.

The V gene is TRBV5-1, the J gene TRBJ2-7; D is ambiguous. The germline V gene encodes CDR1 SGHRS and CDR2 YFSETQ. V was clipped by 4 bases and J by 0 bases, with 8 bases between them. CDR3 length: 13 amino acids. The CDR3 is CASSLVPSYEQYF. The CDR3 nucleotides read TGCGCCAGCAGCCTCGTCCCCTCCTACGAGCAGTACTTC. The full variable domain, rest sourced from reference TRBV5-1 and TRBJ2-7, is KAGVTQTPRYLIKTRGQQVTLSCSPISGHRSVSWYQQTPGQGLQFLFEYFSETQRNKGNFPGRFSGRQFSNSRSEMNVSTLELGDSALYLCASSLVPSYEQYFGPGTRLTVT.

The chain has TRBV5-1 and TRBJ2-3; 10 nucleotides align to TRBD2. The ends lost 3 bases at V and 0 bases at J; junction bases unmatched: 7. The CDR3 spans 17 residues. Germline V gene sequence: CDR1 SGHRS, CDR2 YFSETQ. The CDR3 spells CASSWSGGVTSTDTQYF. Written as DNA, the CDR3 is TGCGCCAGCAGCTGGAGCGGGGGGGTGACTAGCACAGATACGCAGTATTTT.

This chain links TRBV15 with TRBJ2-5; TRBD2 aligns across 12 bases. The CDR3 covers 19 residues. V shed 1 base and J 3 bases; nucleotides not matched to a gene: 12. Germline CDR1 reads LNHNV; CDR2 reads YYDKDF (reference sequence). DNA of the CDR3: TGTGCCACCAGCAGAGGTCGCCGAAGATCTAGCGGGGGGGAAGAGACCCAGTACTTC. It encodes CATSRGRRRSSGGEETQYF.

V gene TRBV6-5 combines with J gene TRBJ1-6; D is unresolved. Germline assignment: CDR1 MNHEY and CDR2 SVGAGI. Trimming shortened V by 0 bases and J by 8 bases, and 5 bases separated the two germline ends. The CDR3 loop spans 13 amino acids. The CDR3 region is CASSYSADSPLHF. The CDR3 DNA follows: TGTGCCAGCAGTTACTCTGCGGATTCACCCCTCCACTTT.